The clone carrying this T cell receptor beta chain was observed a single time. This record belongs to a study of blood T cell repertoires in COVID-19. Study information: The United States, Italy and Spain were the sources of the acute and convalescent COVID-19 samples.

The assay was immunoSEQ multiplex PCR, and TCRdb's table has in-frame clones only and misses some. Seen here are 160,000 or so clones, roughly 80% observed once, and the top ten hold 5.6%. Trimming at V came to 5 bases and at J to 0 bases, leaving 14 bases not matched to a gene. This CDR3 contains 19 residues. The germline V gene encodes CDR1 LNHDA and CDR2 SQIVND (reference sequence). The TCR originated in a woman between 40 and 50 years old with acute COVID-19. Input material: PBMCs or T cells enriched from blood (not recorded which). V usage is TRBV19 and J usage is TRBJ2-4; 9 positions agree with TRBD2. As DNA, the CDR3 is TGTGCCAGTAGTCCAGTAGCGGGAGCCTCACTGTTAGCCAAAAACATTCAGTACTTC. Its protein is CASSPVAGASLLAKNIQYF.